This passage covers 5 T cell receptor beta chains from one sample sequenced in a study of blood T cell repertoires in COVID-19. Repertoires were generated with immunoSEQ multiplex PCR, while TCRdb's copy carries only in-frame clones and drops some. This sample has about 490,000 clones, with approximately 85% found just once. The sequenced sample was peripheral blood. These receptors came from a human donor in a cohort sampled during active COVID-19.

This clone appeared once. The rearrangement joins TRBV12-5 to TRBJ2-1, with D possibly TRBD2 on 6 matching bases. Between the trimmed V and J ends, which lost 6 bases and 7 bases, there was a span of 19 bases. Looked up from germline, CDR1 is LGHNT and CDR2 is FRNRAP. CDR3 size: 15 residues. The CDR3 DNA reads as TGTGCTAGTGGATGGGGGGAAGGAATGGGGAATGAGCAGTTCTTC. Its translation is CASGWGEGMGNEQFF. Full variable domain (outside the CDR3, taken from reference TRBV12-5 and TRBJ2-1): DARVTQTPRHKVTEMGQEVTMRCQPILGHNTVFWYRQTMMQGLELLAYFRNRAPLDDSGMPKDRFSAEMPDATLATLKIQPSEPRDSAVYFCASGWGEGMGNEQFFGPGTRLTVL.

This chain connects TRBV7-8 to TRBJ2-7; weak D call: TRBD1 (6 bases). The CDR3 spans 15 residues. The V and J ends lost 1 base and 4 bases respectively, with 14 bases between them. Germline V gene lookup returns CDR1 SGHVS and CDR2 FQNEAQ. The DNA for the CDR3 is TGTGCCAGCAGCTTAGTCCATTTAGGGGGTTACGAGCAGTACTTC. It yields the protein CASSLVHLGGYEQYF.

This chain uses TRBV6-5 with TRBJ1-5; possibly TRBD1 for D (5 bases). The CDR3 covers 14 residues. V shed 8 bases and J shed 4 bases, with 15 bases lying between them. Germline loops: CDR1 MNHEY, CDR2 SVGAGI. The CDR3 sequence is CASGYTGGNQPQHF. The CDR3 DNA follows: TGTGCCAGCGGATATACAGGCGGAAATCAGCCCCAGCATTTT.

The rearrangement joins TRBV4-3 to TRBJ1-2, with 7 positions matching TRBD1. V lost 0 bases to trimming and J lost 8 bases; unmatched junction nucleotides: 9. This CDR3 has 15 amino acids. Looked up from germline, CDR1 is LGHNA and CDR2 is YSLEER. In nucleotides, the CDR3 is TGCGCCAGCAGCCAAGAGAACCGGGACAGTGGGGGCTACACCTTC. Translating gives CASSQENRDSGGYTF.

This chain joins TRBV7-2 and TRBJ1-2, with 8 bases that match TRBD1. Germline values: CDR1 SGHTA, CDR2 FQGNSA. V shed 7 bases and J 0 bases; nucleotides not matched to a gene: 4. The CDR3 sequence is 14 residues long. The CDR3 loop is CASTGTGPNYGYTF. CDR3 nucleotides: TGTGCCAGCACCGGGACAGGCCCTAACTATGGCTACACCTTC.